The next 3 T cell receptor beta chains were all read from a single sample in a study of shared clonotypes between healthy human individuals. The table came from immunoSEQ multiplex PCR; TCRdb's copy has only in-frame clones and leaves some out. Of around 510,000 clones listed, 90% to 96% were seen once; the top ten hold 0.05% to 0.08%. The sample comprised naive CD4+ T cells sorted from blood. Subset here: CD45RA+ positively selected. The receptor source for this set is a woman younger than 45 in good health.

The chain combines TRBV7-3 with TRBJ2-1; the match to TRBD2 covers 7 bases. Germline lookup yields CDR1 SGHTA and CDR2 FQGTGA. CDR3 size: 16 residues. V gave up 5 bases and J gave up 4 bases; unmatched junction bases: 11. The CDR3 region has the DNA TGTGCCAGCAGCAAATCAGCGGGAACTACTTACAATGAGCAGTTCTTC. It codes for CASSKSAGTTYNEQFF.

This chain joins TRBV7-9 and TRBJ1-3; no clear D gene. The CDR3 covers 14 residues. V dropped 2 bases and J dropped 7 bases, with 12 bases sitting between them. Germline V gene data show CDR1 as SEHNR and CDR2 as FQNEAQ (reference sequence). DNA for the CDR3: TGTGCCAGCAGCTTATTCCGCGACGGCAACACCATATATTTT. Amino acid sequence: CASSLFRDGNTIYF.

This rearrangement joins TRBV19 to TRBJ1-2; D is undetermined. Germline V gives CDR1 LNHDA, CDR2 SQIVND (reference sequence). Trimming shortened V by 6 bases and J by 1 base, and 6 bases separated the two germline ends. The CDR3 length is 12 residues. The CDR3 DNA reads TGTGCCAGTAGCGACTTTAACTATGGCTACACCTTC. Translated: CASSDFNYGYTF.